This T cell receptor (beta chain) was recorded in a study of T cells in Graves' hyperthyroidism and ophthalmopathy. TCR beta CDR3 regions were amplified from RNA. Carried out on the TCR CDR3, a first-round RT-PCR used the HTBI primer set. TCRdb re-derived calls from the multiplex PCR reads in MiXCR, one entry per CDR3 protein. Of roughly 56,000 distinct CDR3 sequences listed, about 49% are singletons. Trimming pared 5 bases from V and 2 bases from J, leaving 18 bases between. This CDR3 has 16 amino acids. CDR1 and CDR2 (germline): KGHDR, SFDVKD. The chain couples TRBV24-1 to TRBJ2-7; D is possibly TRBD1 (6 bases). The receptor comes from a woman in her twenties or thirties with Graves' ophthalmopathy. The sequencing sample was made of blood. CDR3 loop: CATSAIDTGTTYEQYF. The CDR3 nucleotides are TGTGCCACCAGTGCTATAGATACCGGGACAACCTACGAGCAGTACTTC.